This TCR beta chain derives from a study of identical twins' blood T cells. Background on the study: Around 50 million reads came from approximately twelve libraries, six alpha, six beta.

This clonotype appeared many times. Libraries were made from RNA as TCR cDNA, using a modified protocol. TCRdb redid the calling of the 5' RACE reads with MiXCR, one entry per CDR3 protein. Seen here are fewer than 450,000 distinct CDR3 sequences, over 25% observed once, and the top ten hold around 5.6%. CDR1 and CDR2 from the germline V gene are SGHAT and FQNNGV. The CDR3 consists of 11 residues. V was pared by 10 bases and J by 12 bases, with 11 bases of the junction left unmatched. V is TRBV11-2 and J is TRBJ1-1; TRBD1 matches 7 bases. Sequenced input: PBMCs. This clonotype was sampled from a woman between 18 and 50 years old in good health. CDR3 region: CATKRGTESFF. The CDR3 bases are TGTGCCACTAAAAGGGGGACAGAGTCTTTCTTT.